This entry is about one TCR beta chain. The table lists this clonotype with a few counts. No cognate antigen has been identified for it. Qualities for individual bases were not recorded, and no much larger clone is one base off. TCR beta CDR3 regions were amplified from RNA transcripts. The first round of RT-PCR for the TCR CDR3 was performed with the HTBI primer set and the Qiagen OneStep RT-PCR kit. Libraries were constructed in a second round of multiplex PCR, after which size selection and purification were performed. Sequencing of the libraries was done on an Illumina HiSeq2000 using paired-end 100 bp reads. The source study handled its data this way. SOAPnuke was used to process the raw data, with reads discarded if the reads contained adapters or uncalled bases, had a mean Phred below 15, or lacked an exact constant-primer or identifier match. COPE v1.2.5 was used to merge the high-quality paired reads, and each unique nucleotide sequence was defined as a clonotype. Clonotypes were aligned to IMGT TRBV, TRBD and TRBJ reference segments using MiTCR v1.1. The analysis included only V-J combinations with a frequency above 0.0001, which together covered 98% to 99.2% of the repertoires. The TCS score was defined as the ratio of F50 (clonal expansion) to E x V (chaos), calculated using BLOSUM62-based TCRdist between CDR3 peptides within each V-J. Welch's t-statistics and random forest reduced just over 500 V-J features to about 13, which were used in a naive Bayes classifier (R e1071). TCRdb reanalyzed the raw reads on its own, using fastp at Q25 for trimming and MiXCR for clone calling, and kept in-frame beta chains. Entries that share a CDR3 protein sequence are merged under the most common genes and DNA. None of the V and J calls come from the authors' own analysis; TCRdb made them. The sample table contains around 690,000 distinct CDR3 sequences; only one count was recorded for around 20% of them. Approximately 30% of the sample comes from the top ten.

This record belongs to a study of T cells in Graves' hyperthyroidism and ophthalmopathy (dated by TCRdb to the late 2010s). Concerning the study at large: Peripheral blood was collected at initial diagnosis, before any treatment. TCR V-J signatures able to tell the groups apart were searched for in a discovery cohort of 90 to 100 patients, of whom more than 40 had Graves' ophthalmopathy and roughly 57 had stable Graves' hyperthyroidism. Whether ophthalmopathy could be predicted prospectively was tested in an independent validation cohort made up of roughly 19 hyperthyroidism patients plus 17 patients who later progressed to ophthalmopathy. The 85 to 100 discovery patients were randomly split 7:3 into training and test sets. The study also compared thyroid tissue and blood T-cell repertoires from several Graves' hyperthyroidism patients. After blood sampling, hyperthyroidism patients were treated with methimazole at a starting dose of 30 mg daily, and ophthalmopathy patients were treated with high-dose intravenous methylprednisolone. TCR Vbeta CDR3 sequencing of around 130 peripheral blood samples (about 45 ophthalmopathy, roughly 74 hyperthyroidism and roughly 17 progressor patients) is reported in the paper. Results the study describes overall, beyond this receptor: No statistical method was used to fix the sample size in advance, and group allocation was not hidden from the investigators. A model built on a 13 V-J signature distinguished ophthalmopathy from stable hyperthyroidism, reaching 85% to 90% sensitivity and under 84% specificity in cross-validation and 80%/75% in testing. In validation, progression to ophthalmopathy was predicted by the model with more than 65% sensitivity and roughly 76% specificity, a median of roughly six months before onset. Blood samples also contained most of the expanded thyroid clonotypes (frequency above 0.001), which suggests that blood repertoires may reflect thyroid immune responses.

The germline V gene (reference sequence) gives CDR1 as DFQATT and CDR2 as SNEGSKA. Trimming leaves V shorter by 4 bases and J shorter by 7 bases, with the junction holding 7 bases beyond the gene matches. The CDR3 goes from the cysteine to the phenylalanine over 13 residues. Only CDR3 DNA is held: 39 bases, read in frame from base 1. In the ophthalmopathy patients, disease was moderately to severely active, with a Clinical Activity Score of 3 or more, a NOSPECS grade of 4 or more, and a duration of less than 3 months. Patients with uncontrolled infections, other autoimmune diseases, pregnancy or lactation were excluded. Diagnoses were based on clinical symptoms, serum thyroxine and TRAb, thyroid ultrasound and orbital computed tomography. PBMCs were separated from over 9 ml of fresh peripheral blood using Ficoll-Paque density gradient centrifugation. Trizol reagent was used to extract total RNA, and RNA quality was then checked on an Agilent 2100 Bioanalyzer.

This clonotype originated in a man aged 25 to 45 with Graves' ophthalmopathy. Rearrangement joined TRBV20-1 to TRBJ2-7, with 10 central nucleotides matching TRBD1. Source material: blood. The CDR3 in this case is CSAKGQGSGEQYF. DNA sequence: TGCAGTGCTAAGGGACAGGGGAGTGGGGAGCAGTACTTC.